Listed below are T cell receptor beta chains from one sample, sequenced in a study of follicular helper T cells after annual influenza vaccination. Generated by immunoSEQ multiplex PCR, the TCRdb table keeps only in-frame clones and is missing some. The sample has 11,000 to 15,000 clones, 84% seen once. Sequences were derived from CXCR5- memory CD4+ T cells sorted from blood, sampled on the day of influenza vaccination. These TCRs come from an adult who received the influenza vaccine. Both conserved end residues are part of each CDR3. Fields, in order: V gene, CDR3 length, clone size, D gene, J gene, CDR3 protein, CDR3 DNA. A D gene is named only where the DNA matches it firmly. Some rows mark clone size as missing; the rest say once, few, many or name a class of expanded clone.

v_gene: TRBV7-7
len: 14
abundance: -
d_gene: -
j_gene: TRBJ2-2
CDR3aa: CASSIRWGAEELFF
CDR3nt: TGTGCCAGCAGCATACGATGGGGGGCCGAGGAGCTGTTTTTT

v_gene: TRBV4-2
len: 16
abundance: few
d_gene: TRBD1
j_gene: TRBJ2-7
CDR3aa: CASSYSSGTGIYEQYF
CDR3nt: TGTGCCAGCAGCTACTCGTCCGGGACAGGGATCTACGAGCAGTACTTC

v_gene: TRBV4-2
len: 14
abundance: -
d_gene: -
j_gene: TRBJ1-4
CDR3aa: CASSRGGQDEKLFF
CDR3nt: TGTGCCAGCAGCCGGGGGGGGCAGGATGAAAAACTGTTTTTT

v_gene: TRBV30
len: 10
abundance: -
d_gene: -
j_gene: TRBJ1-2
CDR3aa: CAWSAGPLTF
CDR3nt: TGTGCCTGGAGTGCCGGACCGCTCACCTTC

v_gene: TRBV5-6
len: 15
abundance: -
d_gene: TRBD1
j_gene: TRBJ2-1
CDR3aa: CASSFGDRPYNEQFF
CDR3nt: TGTGCCAGCAGTTTTGGGGACAGACCCTACAATGAGCAGTTCTTC

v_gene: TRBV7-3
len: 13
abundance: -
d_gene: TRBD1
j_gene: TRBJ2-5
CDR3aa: CASSKTGTETQYF
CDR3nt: TGTGCCAGCAGCAAGACAGGGACCGAGACCCAGTACTTC

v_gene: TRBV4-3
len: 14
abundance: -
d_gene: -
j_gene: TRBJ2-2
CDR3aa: CASSQDPGAGELFF
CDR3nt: TGCGCCAGCAGCCAAGATCCCGGGGCCGGGGAGCTGTTTTTT

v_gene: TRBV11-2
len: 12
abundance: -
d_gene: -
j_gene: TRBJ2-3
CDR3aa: CASSFTEDTQYF
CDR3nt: TGTGCCAGCAGCTTCACTGAGGATACGCAGTATTTT

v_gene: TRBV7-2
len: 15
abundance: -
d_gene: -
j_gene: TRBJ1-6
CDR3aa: CASRLQGIDNSPLHF
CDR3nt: TGTGCCAGCAGACTCCAGGGGATTGACAATTCACCCCTCCACTTT

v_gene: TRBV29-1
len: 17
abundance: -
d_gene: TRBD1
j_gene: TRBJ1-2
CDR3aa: CSVEIGYYRGKYYGYTF
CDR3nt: TGCAGCGTTGAAATTGGGTATTACAGGGGCAAATACTATGGCTACACCTTC

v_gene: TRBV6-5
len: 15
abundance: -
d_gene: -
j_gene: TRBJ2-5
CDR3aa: CASSYSGQAQETQYF
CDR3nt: TGTGCCAGCAGCTACTCCGGGCAGGCACAAGAGACCCAGTACTTC

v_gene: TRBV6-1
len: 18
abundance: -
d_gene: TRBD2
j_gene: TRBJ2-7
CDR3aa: CASSERGSGRRRSYEQYF
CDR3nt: TGTGCCAGCAGTGAACGAGGTAGCGGGCGACGACGCTCCTACGAGCAGTACTTC

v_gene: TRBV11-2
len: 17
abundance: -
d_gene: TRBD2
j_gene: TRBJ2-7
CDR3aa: CASSLDRAGGRLLEQYF
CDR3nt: TGTGCCAGCAGCTTAGATCGGGCGGGGGGGCGCCTGTTGGAGCAGTACTTC

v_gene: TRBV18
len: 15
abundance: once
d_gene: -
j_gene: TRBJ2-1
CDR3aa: CASSPWEATYNEQFF
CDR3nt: TGTGCCAGCTCACCTTGGGAGGCCACCTACAATGAGCAGTTCTTC

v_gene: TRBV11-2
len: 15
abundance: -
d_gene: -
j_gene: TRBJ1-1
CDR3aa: CASSSREKMNTEAFF
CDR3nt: TGTGCCAGCAGCTCCCGGGAAAAAATGAACACTGAAGCTTTCTTT

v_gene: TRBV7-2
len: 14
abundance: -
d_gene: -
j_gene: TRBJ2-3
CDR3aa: CASSSRGAPDTQYF
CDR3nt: TGTGCCAGCAGCTCCCGGGGGGCCCCAGATACGCAGTATTTT

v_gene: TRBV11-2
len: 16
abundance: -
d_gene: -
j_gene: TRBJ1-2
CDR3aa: CASSPLGAGSNYGYTF
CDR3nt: TGTGCCAGCAGCCCCCTGGGGGCAGGGAGTAACTATGGCTACACCTTC

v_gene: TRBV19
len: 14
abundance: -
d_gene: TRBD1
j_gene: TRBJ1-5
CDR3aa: CASEKDRAGQPQHF
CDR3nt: TGTGCCAGTGAGAAGGACAGGGCTGGTCAGCCCCAGCATTTT

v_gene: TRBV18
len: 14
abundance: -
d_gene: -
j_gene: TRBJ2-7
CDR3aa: CASSPPEGIHEQYF
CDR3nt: TGTGCCAGCTCACCACCAGAGGGGATACACGAGCAGTACTTC

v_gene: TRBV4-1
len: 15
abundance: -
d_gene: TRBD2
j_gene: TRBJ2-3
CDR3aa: CASSHGRGGADTQYF
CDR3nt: TGCGCCAGCAGCCACGGGAGGGGGGGCGCAGATACGCAGTATTTT

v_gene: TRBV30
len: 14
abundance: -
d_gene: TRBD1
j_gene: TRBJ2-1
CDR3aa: CAWSGGDRVNEQFF
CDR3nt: TGTGCCTGGAGTGGCGGGGACAGGGTCAATGAGCAGTTCTTC

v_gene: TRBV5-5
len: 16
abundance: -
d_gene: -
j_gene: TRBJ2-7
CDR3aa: CASSLVPRQSSYEQYF
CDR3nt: TGTGCCAGCAGCTTGGTCCCCCGACAGAGCTCCTACGAGCAGTACTTC

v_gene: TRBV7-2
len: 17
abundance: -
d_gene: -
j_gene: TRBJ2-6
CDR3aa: CASSYSGTYSGANVLTF
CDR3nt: TGTGCCAGCAGCTATAGCGGAACCTACTCTGGGGCCAACGTCCTGACTTTC

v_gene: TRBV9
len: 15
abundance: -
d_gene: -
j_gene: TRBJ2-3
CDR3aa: CASSLRDFPSDTQYF
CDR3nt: TGTGCCAGCAGCCTCCGGGACTTCCCCTCCGATACGCAGTATTTT

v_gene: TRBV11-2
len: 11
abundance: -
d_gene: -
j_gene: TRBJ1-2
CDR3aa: CASSSGYGYTF
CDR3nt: TGTGCCAGCAGCTCAGGGTACGGCTACACCTTC

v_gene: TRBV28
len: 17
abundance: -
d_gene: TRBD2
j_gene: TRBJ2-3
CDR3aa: CASSLAGVISGTDTQYF
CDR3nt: TGTGCCAGCAGTTTAGCGGGGGTTATTAGTGGCACAGATACGCAGTATTTT

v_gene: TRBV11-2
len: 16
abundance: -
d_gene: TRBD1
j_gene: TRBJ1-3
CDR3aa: CASSRNRGTPGNTIYF
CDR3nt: TGTGCCAGCAGCCGAAACAGGGGTACTCCTGGAAACACCATATATTTT

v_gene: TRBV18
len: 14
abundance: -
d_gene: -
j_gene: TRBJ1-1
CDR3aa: CASSPIQRNTEAFF
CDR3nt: TGTGCCAGCTCACCAATACAGAGGAACACTGAAGCTTTCTTT

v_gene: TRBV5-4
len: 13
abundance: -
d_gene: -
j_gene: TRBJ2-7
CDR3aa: CASSFGGTYEQYF
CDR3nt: TGTGCCAGCAGCTTTGGTGGTACCTACGAGCAGTACTTC

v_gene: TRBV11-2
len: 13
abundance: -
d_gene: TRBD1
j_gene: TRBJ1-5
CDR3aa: CASSLTGDQPQHF
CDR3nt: TGTGCCAGCAGCCTTACAGGGGACCAGCCCCAGCATTTT

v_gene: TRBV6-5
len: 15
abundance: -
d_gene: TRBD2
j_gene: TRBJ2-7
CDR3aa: CASSYKQGLASEQYF
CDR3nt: TGTGCCAGCAGTTACAAACAGGGACTAGCTAGCGAGCAGTACTTC

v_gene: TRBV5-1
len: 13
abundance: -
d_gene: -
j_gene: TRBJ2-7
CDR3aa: CASSGTDGGEQYF
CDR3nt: TGCGCCAGTAGCGGGACAGACGGGGGCGAGCAGTACTTC